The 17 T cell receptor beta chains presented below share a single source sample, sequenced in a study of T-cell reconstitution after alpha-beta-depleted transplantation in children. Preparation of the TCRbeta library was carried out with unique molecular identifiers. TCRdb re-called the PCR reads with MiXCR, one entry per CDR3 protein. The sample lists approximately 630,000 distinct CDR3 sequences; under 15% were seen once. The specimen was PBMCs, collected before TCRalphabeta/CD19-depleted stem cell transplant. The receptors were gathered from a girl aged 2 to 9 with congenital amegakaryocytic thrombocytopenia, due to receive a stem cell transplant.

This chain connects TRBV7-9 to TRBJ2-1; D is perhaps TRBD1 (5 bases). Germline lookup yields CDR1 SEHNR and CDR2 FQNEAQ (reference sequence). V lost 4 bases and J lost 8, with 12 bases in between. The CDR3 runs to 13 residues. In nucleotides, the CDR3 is TGTGCCAGCAGCTCTAGGCTAGGGGATGAGCAGTTCTTC. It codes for CASSSRLGDEQFF.

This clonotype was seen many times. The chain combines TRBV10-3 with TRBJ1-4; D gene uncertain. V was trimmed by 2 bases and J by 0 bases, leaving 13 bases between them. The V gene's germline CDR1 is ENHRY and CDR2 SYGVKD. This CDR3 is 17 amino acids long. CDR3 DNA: TGTGCCATCAGTGAGGGCAGGACCAGATCAACTAATGAAAAACTGTTTTTT. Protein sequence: CAISEGRTRSTNEKLFF.

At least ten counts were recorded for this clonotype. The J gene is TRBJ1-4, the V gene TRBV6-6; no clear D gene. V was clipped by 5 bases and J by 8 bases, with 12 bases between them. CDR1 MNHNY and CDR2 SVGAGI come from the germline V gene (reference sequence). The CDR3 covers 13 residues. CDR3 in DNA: TGTGCCAGCAGTACTCCGGGATCCGAAAAACTGTTTTTT. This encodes CASSTPGSEKLFF.

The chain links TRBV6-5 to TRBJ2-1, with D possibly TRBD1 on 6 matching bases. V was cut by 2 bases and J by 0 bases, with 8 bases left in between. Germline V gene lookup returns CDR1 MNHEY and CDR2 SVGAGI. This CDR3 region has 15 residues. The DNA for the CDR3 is TGTGCCAGCAGTTACGGACAGAGCTCCTACAATGAGCAGTTCTTC. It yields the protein CASSYGQSSYNEQFF.

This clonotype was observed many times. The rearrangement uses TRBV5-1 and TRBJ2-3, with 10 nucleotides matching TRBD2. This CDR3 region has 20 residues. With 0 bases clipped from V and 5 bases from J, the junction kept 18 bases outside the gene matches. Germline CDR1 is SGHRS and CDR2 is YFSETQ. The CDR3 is CASSLAWGASGSLRLDTQYF. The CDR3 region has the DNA TGCGCCAGCAGCTTGGCCTGGGGGGCTAGCGGGAGTCTGAGGCTAGATACGCAGTATTTT.

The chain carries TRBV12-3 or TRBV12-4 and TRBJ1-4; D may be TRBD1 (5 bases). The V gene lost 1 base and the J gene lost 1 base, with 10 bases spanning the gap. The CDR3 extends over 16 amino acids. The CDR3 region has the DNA TGTGCCAGCAGTTTAGGGGGCAGTGTAACTAATGAAAAACTGTTTTTT. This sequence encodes CASSLGGSVTNEKLFF.

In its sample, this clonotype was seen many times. This CDR3 is CASRDSSYNSPLHF. The CDR3 nucleotides read TGTGCCAGCAGGGACAGCTCCTATAATTCACCCCTCCACTTT. This sequence joins TRBV28 and TRBJ1-6; D possibly corresponds to TRBD1 (6 bases). The CDR3 length is 14 residues. Germline V gene lookup returns CDR1 MDHEN and CDR2 SYDVKM. Trimming took off 6 bases at V and 0 bases at J, with 6 bases between the two ends.

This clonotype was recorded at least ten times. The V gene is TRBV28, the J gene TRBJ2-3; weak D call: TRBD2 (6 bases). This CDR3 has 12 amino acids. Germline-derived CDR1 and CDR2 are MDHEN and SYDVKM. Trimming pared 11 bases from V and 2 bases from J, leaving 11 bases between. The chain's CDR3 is CALGEVTDTQYF. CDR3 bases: TGTGCCTTGGGGGAGGTCACAGATACGCAGTATTTT.

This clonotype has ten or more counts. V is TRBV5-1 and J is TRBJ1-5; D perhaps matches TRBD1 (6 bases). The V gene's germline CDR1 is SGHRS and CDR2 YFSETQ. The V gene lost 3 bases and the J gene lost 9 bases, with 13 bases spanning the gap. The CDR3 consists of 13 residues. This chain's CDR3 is CASSSQGTGPQHF. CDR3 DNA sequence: TGCGCCAGCAGCTCGCAGGGGACGGGGCCCCAGCATTTT.

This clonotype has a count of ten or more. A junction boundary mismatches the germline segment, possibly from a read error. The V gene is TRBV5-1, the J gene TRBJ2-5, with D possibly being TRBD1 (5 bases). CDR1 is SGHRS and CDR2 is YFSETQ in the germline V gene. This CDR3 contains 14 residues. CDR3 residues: CASSFQGSQETQYF. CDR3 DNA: TGTGCCAGCAGCTTCCAGGGCTCTCAAGAGACCCAGTACTTC.

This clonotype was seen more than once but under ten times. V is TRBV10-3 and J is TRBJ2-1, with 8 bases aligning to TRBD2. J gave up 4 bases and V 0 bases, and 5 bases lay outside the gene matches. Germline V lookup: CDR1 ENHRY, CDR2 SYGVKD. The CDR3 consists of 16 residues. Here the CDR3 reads CAISESGAGVYNEQFF. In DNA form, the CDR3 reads TGTGCCATCAGTGAGTCAGGAGCGGGAGTTTACAATGAGCAGTTCTTC.

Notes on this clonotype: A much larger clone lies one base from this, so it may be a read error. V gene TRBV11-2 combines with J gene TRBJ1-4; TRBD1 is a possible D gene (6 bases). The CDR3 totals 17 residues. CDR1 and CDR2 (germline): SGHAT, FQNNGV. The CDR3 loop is CVSSLDILQGRNEKLFF. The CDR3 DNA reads TGTGTCAGCAGCTTAGATATCCTCCAGGGGAGGAATGAAAAACTGTTTTTT.

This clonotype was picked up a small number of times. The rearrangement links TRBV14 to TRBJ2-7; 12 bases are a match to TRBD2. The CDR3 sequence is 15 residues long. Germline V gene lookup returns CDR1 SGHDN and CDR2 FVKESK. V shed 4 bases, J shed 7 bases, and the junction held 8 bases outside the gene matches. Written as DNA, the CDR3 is TGTGCCAGCAGCCCAAGACTAGCGGGAGCCGGAGAGCAGTACTTC. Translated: CASSPRLAGAGEQYF.

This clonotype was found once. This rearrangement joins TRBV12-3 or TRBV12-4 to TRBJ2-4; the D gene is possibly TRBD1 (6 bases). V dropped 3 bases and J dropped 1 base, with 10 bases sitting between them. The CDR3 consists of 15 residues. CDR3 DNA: TGTGCCAGCAGTTTGTACAGGGAGGCCAAAAACATTCAGTACTTC. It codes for CASSLYREAKNIQYF.

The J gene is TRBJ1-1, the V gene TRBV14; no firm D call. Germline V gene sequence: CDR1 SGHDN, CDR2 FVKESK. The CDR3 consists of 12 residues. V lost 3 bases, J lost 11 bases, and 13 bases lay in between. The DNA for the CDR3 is TGTGCCAGCAGCCAGCCTTTCGGTTATGCTTTCTTT. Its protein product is CASSQPFGYAFF.

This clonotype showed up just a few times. CDR3 sequence: CASSYSSAGLTGELFF. CDR3 nucleotides: TGTGCCAGCAGTTACTCGTCGGCAGGGTTAACCGGGGAGCTGTTTTTT. The rearrangement uses TRBV6-5 and TRBJ2-2, with a weak D call TRBD1 (5 bases). Trimming removed 0 bases at V and 5 bases at J, with 13 bases between. CDR3 size: 16 residues. Germline V gene sequence: CDR1 MNHEY, CDR2 SVGAGI.

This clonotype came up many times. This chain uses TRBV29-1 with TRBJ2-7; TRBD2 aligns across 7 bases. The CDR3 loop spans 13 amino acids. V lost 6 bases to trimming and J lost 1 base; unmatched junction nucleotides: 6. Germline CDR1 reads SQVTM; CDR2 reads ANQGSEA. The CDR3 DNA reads TGCAGCGTCATGACTAGCCGGTCCTACGAGCAGTACTTC. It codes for CSVMTSRSYEQYF.